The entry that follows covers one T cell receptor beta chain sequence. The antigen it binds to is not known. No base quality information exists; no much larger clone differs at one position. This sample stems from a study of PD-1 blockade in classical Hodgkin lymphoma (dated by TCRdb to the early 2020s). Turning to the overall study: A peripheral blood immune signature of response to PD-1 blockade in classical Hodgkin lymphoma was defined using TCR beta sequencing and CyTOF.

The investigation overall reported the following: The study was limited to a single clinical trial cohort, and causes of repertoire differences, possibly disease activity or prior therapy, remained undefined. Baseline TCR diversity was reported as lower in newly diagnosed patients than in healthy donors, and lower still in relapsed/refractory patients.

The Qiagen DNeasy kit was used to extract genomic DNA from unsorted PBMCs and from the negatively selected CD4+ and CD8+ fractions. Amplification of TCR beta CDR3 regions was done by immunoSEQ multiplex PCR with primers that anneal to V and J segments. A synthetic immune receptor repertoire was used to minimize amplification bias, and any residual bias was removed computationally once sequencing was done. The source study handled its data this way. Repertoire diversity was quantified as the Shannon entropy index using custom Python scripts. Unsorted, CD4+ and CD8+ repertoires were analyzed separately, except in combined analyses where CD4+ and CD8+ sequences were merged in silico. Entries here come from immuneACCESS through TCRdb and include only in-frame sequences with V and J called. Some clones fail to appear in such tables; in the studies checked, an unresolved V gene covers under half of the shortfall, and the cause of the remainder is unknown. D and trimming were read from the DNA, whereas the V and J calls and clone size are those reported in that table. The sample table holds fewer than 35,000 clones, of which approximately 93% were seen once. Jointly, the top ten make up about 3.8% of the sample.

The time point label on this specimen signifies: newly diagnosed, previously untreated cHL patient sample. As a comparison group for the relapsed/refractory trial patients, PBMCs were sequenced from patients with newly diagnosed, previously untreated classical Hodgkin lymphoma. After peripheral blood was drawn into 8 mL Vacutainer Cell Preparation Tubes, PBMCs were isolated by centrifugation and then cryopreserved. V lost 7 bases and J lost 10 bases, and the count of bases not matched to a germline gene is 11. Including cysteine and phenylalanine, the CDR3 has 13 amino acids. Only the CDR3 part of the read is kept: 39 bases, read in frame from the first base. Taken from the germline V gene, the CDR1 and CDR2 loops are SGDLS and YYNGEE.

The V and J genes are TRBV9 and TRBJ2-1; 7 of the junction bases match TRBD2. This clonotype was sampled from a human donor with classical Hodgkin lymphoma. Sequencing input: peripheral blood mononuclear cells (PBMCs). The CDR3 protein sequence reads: CASSSLAVREQFF. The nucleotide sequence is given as TGTGCCAGCTCCTCCCTAGCGGTCAGGGAGCAGTTCTTC.